This TCR beta chain originates from a study of breast tumors, draining lymph nodes, adjacent tissues. V lost 5 bases, J lost 3 bases, and 7 bases lay in between. The CDR3 extends over 13 amino acids. CDR1 and CDR2 (germline): SGHTA, FQGTGA. This clonotype was seen ten or more times. Samples came from axillary lymph nodes draining the breast cancer. A single record per CDR3 protein comes from TCRdb applying MiXCR to the multiplex PCR reads. The sample has 150,000 to 250,000 distinct CDR3 sequences; roughly 31% are singletons. The V and J genes are TRBV7-3 and TRBJ1-4; D not resolved. Sequencing input: axillary lymph node tissue. The sequence derives from a female donor with breast cancer. Some clones in this sample may be carry-over from other donors' samples. In DNA, the CDR3 is TGTGCCAGCAGCCGGACCCCTAATGAAAAACTGTTTTTT. Amino acid sequence: CASSRTPNEKLFF. The variable domain in full, with the rest retrieved from reference TRBV7-3 and TRBJ1-4, is GAGVSQTPSNKVTEKGKYVELRCDPISGHTALYWYRQSLGQGPEFLIYFQGTGAADDSGLPNDRFFAVRPEGSVSTLKIQRTERGDSAVYLCASSRTPNEKLFFGSGTQLSVL.